Listed below are T cell receptor beta chains from one sample, sequenced in a study of CD8 T cells in Susac syndrome. TCRdb independently ran MiXCR on the immunoSEQ multiplex PCR reads; one entry per CDR3 protein. The sample includes about 200,000 distinct CDR3 sequences, 90% to 95% of them seen just once. Sample: CD4+ T cells from PBMCs. The receptors here all came from a human donor in good health. The CDR3 runs from the conserved cysteine through the conserved F or W. The order of the fields is J gene, V gene, clone size, D gene, CDR3 protein, CDR3 DNA. A D gene is named only where the DNA matches it firmly. Where a row states a size, it is once, few, many or the class of an expanded clone; other rows omit it.

j_call: TRBJ1-1; v_call: TRBV13; clone_size: -; d_call: -; cdr3_aa: CASSFWGKGNTEAFF; cdr3_nt: TGTGCCAGCAGCTTTTGGGGGAAGGGGAACACTGAAGCTTTCTTT
j_call: TRBJ2-4; v_call: TRBV20-1; clone_size: -; d_call: TRBD2; cdr3_aa: CSALSWTSVQNIQYF; cdr3_nt: TGCAGTGCTCTAAGCTGGACTAGCGTCCAAAACATTCAGTACTTC
j_call: TRBJ2-1; v_call: TRBV30; clone_size: -; d_call: TRBD1; cdr3_aa: CAWGQGRSYNEQFF; cdr3_nt: TGTGCCTGGGGACAGGGGAGATCCTACAATGAGCAGTTCTTC
j_call: TRBJ1-2; v_call: TRBV29-1; clone_size: -; d_call: -; cdr3_aa: CSVAPDAHF; cdr3_nt: TGCAGCGTCGCGCCGGACGCACACTTC
j_call: TRBJ1-5; v_call: TRBV3-1; clone_size: -; d_call: TRBD1; cdr3_aa: CASSREGQGDQPQHF; cdr3_nt: TGTGCCAGCAGCCGAGAGGGACAGGGAGATCAGCCCCAGCATTTT
j_call: TRBJ2-5; v_call: TRBV4-1; clone_size: -; d_call: TRBD1; cdr3_aa: CASSRGQYQETQYF; cdr3_nt: TGCGCCAGCAGCCGGGGACAGTACCAAGAGACCCAGTACTTC
j_call: TRBJ2-4; v_call: TRBV28; clone_size: -; d_call: TRBD2; cdr3_aa: CASWGREANIQYF; cdr3_nt: TGTGCCAGCTGGGGGCGGGAGGCAAACATTCAGTACTTC
j_call: TRBJ2-2; v_call: TRBV7-8; clone_size: -; d_call: -; cdr3_aa: CASSSLASGELFF; cdr3_nt: TGTGCCAGCAGCTCCCTGGCCTCCGGGGAGCTGTTTTTT
j_call: TRBJ1-4; v_call: TRBV4-1; clone_size: -; d_call: TRBD1; cdr3_aa: CASSQDLDRDEKLFF; cdr3_nt: TGCGCCAGCAGCCAAGATCTGGACAGGGATGAAAAACTGTTTTTT
j_call: TRBJ1-5; v_call: TRBV12-3/TRBV12-4; clone_size: -; d_call: TRBD1; cdr3_aa: CASRRGQGQDQPQHF; cdr3_nt: TGTGCCAGCAGGAGAGGACAGGGTCAAGATCAGCCCCAGCATTTT
j_call: TRBJ2-1; v_call: TRBV29-1; clone_size: -; d_call: -; cdr3_aa: CSVGFREQFF; cdr3_nt: TGCAGCGTGGGGTTTAGAGAGCAGTTCTTC
j_call: TRBJ2-3; v_call: TRBV4-1; clone_size: -; d_call: -; cdr3_aa: CASSQVPGGSDTQYF; cdr3_nt: TGCGCCAGCAGCCAAGTCCCCGGGGGTTCGGATACGCAGTATTTT
j_call: TRBJ2-7; v_call: TRBV29-1; clone_size: once; d_call: TRBD1; cdr3_aa: CSVGQGANEQYF; cdr3_nt: TGCAGCGTTGGACAGGGGGCAAACGAGCAGTACTTC
j_call: TRBJ2-3; v_call: TRBV27; clone_size: -; d_call: TRBD2; cdr3_aa: CASSLSGLAGRDTQYF; cdr3_nt: TGTGCCAGCAGTTTATCGGGACTAGCGGGACGGGATACGCAGTATTTT
j_call: TRBJ1-2; v_call: TRBV30; clone_size: -; d_call: TRBD1; cdr3_aa: CAWPGQGNYGYTF; cdr3_nt: TGTGCCTGGCCTGGACAGGGTAACTATGGCTACACCTTC
j_call: TRBJ1-5; v_call: TRBV6-8; clone_size: -; d_call: TRBD1; cdr3_aa: CASRDRRGANQPQHF; cdr3_nt: TGTGCCAGCAGGGACAGGCGAGGCGCGAATCAGCCCCAGCATTTT
j_call: TRBJ1-3; v_call: TRBV20-1; clone_size: -; d_call: TRBD1; cdr3_aa: CSANRGGNTIYF; cdr3_nt: TGCAGTGCAAACAGGGGAGGAAACACCATATATTTT
j_call: TRBJ2-6; v_call: TRBV12-3/TRBV12-4; clone_size: -; d_call: -; cdr3_aa: CASSIFSSPGANVLTF; cdr3_nt: TGTGCCAGCAGTATTTTTTCGTCTCCTGGGGCCAACGTCCTGACTTTC
j_call: TRBJ1-5; v_call: TRBV7-2; clone_size: -; d_call: -; cdr3_aa: CASSLQGESNQPQHF; cdr3_nt: TGTGCCAGCAGCCTACAGGGTGAGAGCAATCAGCCCCAGCATTTT
j_call: TRBJ1-4; v_call: TRBV12-3/TRBV12-4; clone_size: -; d_call: -; cdr3_aa: CASSNGPYLGEKLFF; cdr3_nt: TGTGCCAGCTCAAACGGGCCTTACCTAGGTGAAAAACTGTTTTTT
j_call: TRBJ2-3; v_call: TRBV6-1; clone_size: -; d_call: -; cdr3_aa: CASRPRPFEPVYTQYF; cdr3_nt: TGTGCCAGCAGGCCCCGACCGTTCGAGCCCGTATATACGCAGTATTTT
j_call: TRBJ2-4; v_call: TRBV12-3/TRBV12-4; clone_size: once; d_call: -; cdr3_aa: CASSSGPDQYF; cdr3_nt: TGTGCCAGCAGTTCCGGACCAGATCAGTACTTC
j_call: TRBJ2-1; v_call: TRBV20-1; clone_size: -; d_call: TRBD2; cdr3_aa: CSARTSGAHSYNEQFF; cdr3_nt: TGCAGTGCCCGGACTAGCGGGGCTCACTCCTACAATGAGCAGTTCTTC
j_call: TRBJ1-5; v_call: TRBV19; clone_size: -; d_call: TRBD1; cdr3_aa: CATTNRGGNQPQHF; cdr3_nt: TGTGCCACCACAAACAGGGGTGGCAATCAGCCCCAGCATTTT
j_call: TRBJ1-5; v_call: TRBV29-1; clone_size: -; d_call: -; cdr3_aa: CSVEVQRDQPQHF; cdr3_nt: TGCAGCGTTGAAGTGCAGAGGGATCAGCCCCAGCATTTT
j_call: TRBJ2-1; v_call: TRBV3-1; clone_size: -; d_call: -; cdr3_aa: CASSQAGLKNEQFF; cdr3_nt: TGTGCCAGCAGCCAAGCGGGACTTAAAAATGAGCAGTTCTTC
j_call: TRBJ2-1; v_call: TRBV3-1; clone_size: -; d_call: -; cdr3_aa: CASNSIPENNEQFF; cdr3_nt: TGTGCCAGCAATTCCATCCCGGAAAACAATGAGCAGTTCTTC
j_call: TRBJ2-2; v_call: TRBV11-2; clone_size: -; d_call: -; cdr3_aa: CASSTGGELFF; cdr3_nt: TGTGCCAGCAGTACGGGCGGGGAGCTGTTTTTT
j_call: TRBJ2-5; v_call: TRBV20-1; clone_size: -; d_call: TRBD2; cdr3_aa: CSAAPTGGREETQYF; cdr3_nt: TGCAGTGCTGCCCCTACGGGAGGCCGGGAAGAGACCCAGTACTTC
j_call: TRBJ2-1; v_call: TRBV29-1; clone_size: -; d_call: -; cdr3_aa: CSVEDLGQGSDEQFF; cdr3_nt: TGCAGCGTTGAAGATCTTGGGCAGGGGAGCGATGAGCAGTTCTTC
j_call: TRBJ1-1; v_call: TRBV3-1; clone_size: -; d_call: -; cdr3_aa: CASSQEASRSEAFF; cdr3_nt: TGTGCCAGCAGCCAAGAAGCCTCCAGGAGTGAAGCTTTCTTT
j_call: TRBJ1-5; v_call: TRBV18; clone_size: -; d_call: -; cdr3_aa: CASSPRRDQPQHF; cdr3_nt: TGTGCCAGCTCACCACGGAGGGATCAGCCCCAGCATTTT
j_call: TRBJ2-7; v_call: TRBV25-1; clone_size: -; d_call: -; cdr3_aa: CASSANGVWEQYF; cdr3_nt: TGTGCCAGCAGCGCAAACGGAGTGTGGGAGCAGTACTTC
j_call: TRBJ2-3; v_call: TRBV2; clone_size: -; d_call: TRBD2; cdr3_aa: CASILLAGRPQYF; cdr3_nt: TGTGCCAGCATTCTACTAGCGGGACGCCCGCAGTATTTT
j_call: TRBJ1-2; v_call: TRBV9; clone_size: -; d_call: -; cdr3_aa: CASSVGSDYGYTF; cdr3_nt: TGTGCCAGCAGCGTAGGGAGTGACTATGGCTACACCTTC
j_call: TRBJ2-6; v_call: TRBV29-1; clone_size: -; d_call: -; cdr3_aa: CSVQISGANVLTF; cdr3_nt: TGCAGCGTTCAGATCTCTGGGGCCAACGTCCTGACTTTC
j_call: TRBJ2-1; v_call: TRBV29-1; clone_size: -; d_call: TRBD2; cdr3_aa: CSVEIRGGEQFF; cdr3_nt: TGCAGCGTTGAGATTCGGGGGGGTGAGCAGTTCTTC
j_call: TRBJ2-7; v_call: TRBV5-4; clone_size: -; d_call: -; cdr3_aa: CASSLNRAPYEQYF; cdr3_nt: TGTGCCAGCAGCTTAAACAGGGCCCCCTACGAGCAGTACTTC
j_call: TRBJ2-1; v_call: TRBV29-1; clone_size: -; d_call: -; cdr3_aa: CSVLNGTPGLFF; cdr3_nt: TGCAGCGTCTTAAATGGGACCCCAGGGCTGTTCTTC
j_call: TRBJ2-6; v_call: TRBV21-1; clone_size: once; d_call: -; cdr3_aa: CASSKDSRANVLTF; cdr3_nt: TGTGCCAGCAGCAAAGATTCCCGGGCCAACGTCCTGACTTTC
j_call: TRBJ2-5; v_call: TRBV27; clone_size: once; d_call: TRBD2; cdr3_aa: CASSSPQGSGGESRETQYF; cdr3_nt: TGTGCCAGCAGTTCCCCCCAGGGTAGCGGGGGGGAATCGAGAGAGACCCAGTACTTC
j_call: TRBJ1-1; v_call: TRBV9; clone_size: -; d_call: TRBD1; cdr3_aa: CASSAAQGSVNTEAFF; cdr3_nt: TGTGCCAGCAGCGCCGCACAGGGGTCCGTGAACACTGAAGCTTTCTTT
j_call: TRBJ2-7; v_call: TRBV14; clone_size: -; d_call: -; cdr3_aa: CASSRVSGVEQYF; cdr3_nt: TGTGCCAGCAGCCGCGTATCAGGGGTCGAGCAGTACTTC
j_call: TRBJ1-1; v_call: TRBV27; clone_size: -; d_call: TRBD1; cdr3_aa: CASSSLGQVNTEAFF; cdr3_nt: TGTGCCAGCAGTTCCCTGGGACAGGTGAACACTGAAGCTTTCTTT